What follows are 10 T cell receptor beta chains derived from one specimen sequenced in a study of CD8+ T cells in alopecia areata. Isolated RNA was reverse transcribed into cDNA used as the sequencing template. The method was immunoSEQ multiplex PCR; TCRdb's version includes in-frame clones alone and lacks a portion of them. The data hold 150,000 or so clones, with roughly 50% observed a single time. The sequenced sample was CD4+ T cells sorted from blood. The receptors originated from a human donor with alopecia areata.

The chain has TRBV30 and TRBJ2-1, with 9 bases fitting TRBD2. V shed 1 base, J shed 7 bases, and the junction held 5 bases outside the gene matches. Germline loops: CDR1 GTSNPN, CDR2 SVGIG (reference sequence). This CDR3 comprises 14 residues. Written as DNA, the CDR3 is TGTGCCTGGAGTGGACTAGCGGCTTCTAATGAGCAGTTCTTC. It is translated as CAWSGLAASNEQFF.

This sequence joins TRBV29-1 and TRBJ2-3, with TRBD1 identical over 8 bases. The CDR3 is made up of 15 amino acids. V was clipped by 5 bases and J by 3 bases; unmatched bases: 10. Germline V gene lookup returns CDR1 SQVTM and CDR2 ANQGSEA. DNA of the CDR3: TGCAGCGTTACCCGGGACAGGACGTGGACAGATACGCAGTATTTT. It specifies CSVTRDRTWTDTQYF.

This clone was recorded only once. The sample holds other DNA sequences that translate to the same CDR3. V gene TRBV30 combines with J gene TRBJ1-5; D not resolved. This CDR3 comprises 13 residues. Trimming removed 0 bases from V and 5 bases from J, with 8 bases in between. Germline values: CDR1 GTSNPN, CDR2 SVGIG (reference sequence). CDR3 sequence reads: CAWSVSVDQPQHF. Here the CDR3 DNA reads TGTGCCTGGAGTGTATCGGTTGATCAGCCCCAGCATTTT.

The chain recombines TRBV30 with TRBJ2-7; tentative D call: TRBD1 (6 bases). Germline V gene data show CDR1 as GTSNPN and CDR2 as SVGIG (reference sequence). This CDR3 has 13 amino acids. V shed 2 bases and J shed 3 bases, with 11 bases lying between them. The CDR3 here is CAWSRQGFYEQYF. Here the CDR3 DNA reads TGTGCCTGGAGTAGGCAGGGGTTCTACGAGCAGTACTTC.

This clone showed up just a few times. The chain joins TRBV7-9 to TRBJ2-4; D remains unclear. The CDR3 totals 14 residues. V was trimmed by 3 bases and J by 7 bases, leaving 13 bases between them. Germline CDR1 is SEHNR and CDR2 is FQNEAQ (reference sequence). CDR3: CASSFDEISNIQYF. CDR3 bases: TGTGCCAGCAGCTTTGACGAGATCTCGAACATTCAGTACTTC. The whole variable domain, filled in from reference TRBV7-9 and TRBJ2-4, reads DTGVSQNPRHKITKRGQNVTFRCDPISEHNRLYWYRQTLGQGPEFLTYFQNEAQLEKSRLLSDRFSAERPKGSFSTLEIQRTEQGDSAMYLCASSFDEISNIQYFGAGTRLSVL.

This clone has more than one count but fewer than ten. V is TRBV23-1 and J is TRBJ1-2; the D is unclear. TRBV23-1 has ORF status, its function being uncertain. The CDR3 has 10 residues. DNA for the CDR3: TGCGCGCGAGTACTGTTAGGCTACACCTTC. Protein product: CARVLLGYTF.

V usage is TRBV2 and J usage is TRBJ2-3, with TRBD2 identical over 11 bases. The junction had 8 bases not matched to a gene; V was cut back by 6 bases and J by 0 bases. The CDR3 length is 17 residues. The germline CDR1 and CDR2 sequences are SNHLY and FYNNEI. DNA of the CDR3: TGTGCCAGCAGGACGATCGGGACTAGCGGTAGCACAGATACGCAGTATTTT. Its translation is CASRTIGTSGSTDTQYF.

DNA of the CDR3: TGTGCCAGCAGCCAACGACTCGGGAATGAGCAGTTCTTC. Amino acid sequence: CASSQRLGNEQFF. The V and J genes are TRBV14 and TRBJ2-1; D remains ambiguous. This CDR3 has 13 amino acids. V lost 2 bases and J lost 7, with 9 bases in between. The germline CDR1 and CDR2 sequences are SGHDN and FVKESK.

This clone was found once. The gene calls are TRBV5-1 and TRBJ2-4, with D unresolved. The CDR3 is 17 amino acids. Germline CDR1 and CDR2: SGHRS and YFSETQ. V gave up 0 bases and J gave up 0 bases, with 13 bases separating them. The CDR3 bases are TGCGCCAGCAGCTTGGCCCCTTCCGTACAAGCCAAAAACATTCAGTACTTC. Translation gives CASSLAPSVQAKNIQYF.

This chain links TRBV16 with TRBJ1-2; possible D gene TRBD1, 6 bases. Trimming stripped 5 bases from V and 1 base from J, with 14 bases between. Germline CDR1 reads KGHSY; CDR2 reads FQNENV. The CDR3 spans 15 residues. The CDR3 DNA reads as TGTGCCAGCAGCTACAGGGTATCGGATAACTATGGCTACACCTTC. Translated: CASSYRVSDNYGYTF.